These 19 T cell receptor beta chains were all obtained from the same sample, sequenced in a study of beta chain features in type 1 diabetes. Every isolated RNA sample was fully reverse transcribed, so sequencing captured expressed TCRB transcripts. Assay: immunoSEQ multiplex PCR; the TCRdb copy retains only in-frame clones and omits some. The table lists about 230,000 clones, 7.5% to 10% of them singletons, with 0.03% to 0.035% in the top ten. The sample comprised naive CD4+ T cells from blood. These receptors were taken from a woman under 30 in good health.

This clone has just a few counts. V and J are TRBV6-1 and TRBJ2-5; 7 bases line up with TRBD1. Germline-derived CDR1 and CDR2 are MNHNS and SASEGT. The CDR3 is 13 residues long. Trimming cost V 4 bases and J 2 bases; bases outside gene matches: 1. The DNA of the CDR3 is TGTGCCAGCAGTGGACAGGGACAAGAGACCCAGTACTTC. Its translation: CASSGQGQETQYF.

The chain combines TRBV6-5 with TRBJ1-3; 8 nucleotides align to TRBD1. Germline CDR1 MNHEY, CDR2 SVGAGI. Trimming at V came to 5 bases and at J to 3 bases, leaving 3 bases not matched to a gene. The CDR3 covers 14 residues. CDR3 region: CASSLTGDGNTIYF. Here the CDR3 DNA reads TGTGCCAGCAGTCTGACAGGGGATGGAAACACCATATATTTT.

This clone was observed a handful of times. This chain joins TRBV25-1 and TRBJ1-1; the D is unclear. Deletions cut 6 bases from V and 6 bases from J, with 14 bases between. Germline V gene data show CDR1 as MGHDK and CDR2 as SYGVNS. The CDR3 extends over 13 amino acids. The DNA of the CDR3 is TGTGCCAGCAGCCTCCCTTCGGCGGCTGAAGCTTTCTTT. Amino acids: CASSLPSAAEAFF.

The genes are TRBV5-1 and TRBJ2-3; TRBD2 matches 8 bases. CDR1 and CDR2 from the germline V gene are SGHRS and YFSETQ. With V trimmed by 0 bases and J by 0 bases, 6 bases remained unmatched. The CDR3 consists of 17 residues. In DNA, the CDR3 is TGCGCCAGCAGCTTGGTTACTAGCGGAACTAGCACAGATACGCAGTATTTT. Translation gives CASSLVTSGTSTDTQYF.

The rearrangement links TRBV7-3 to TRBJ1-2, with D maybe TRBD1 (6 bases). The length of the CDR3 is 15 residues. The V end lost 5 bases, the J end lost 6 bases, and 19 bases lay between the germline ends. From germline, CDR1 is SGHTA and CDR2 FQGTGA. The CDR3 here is CASSRIAGTTDGYTF. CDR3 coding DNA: TGTGCCAGCAGCCGAATCGCCGGGACAACCGATGGCTACACCTTC.

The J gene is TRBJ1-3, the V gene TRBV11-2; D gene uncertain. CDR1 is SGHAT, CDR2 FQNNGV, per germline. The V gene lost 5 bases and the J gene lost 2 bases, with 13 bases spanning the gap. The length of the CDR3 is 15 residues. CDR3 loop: CASSGRAQTGNTIYF. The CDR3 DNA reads TGTGCCAGCAGCGGGAGGGCGCAGACTGGAAACACCATATATTTT.

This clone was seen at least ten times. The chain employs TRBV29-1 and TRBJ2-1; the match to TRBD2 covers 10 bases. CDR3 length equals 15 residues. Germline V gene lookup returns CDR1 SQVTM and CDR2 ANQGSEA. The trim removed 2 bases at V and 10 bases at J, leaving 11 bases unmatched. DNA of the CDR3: TGCAGCGTTGAATGGTCTAGCGGGGGACTGTTGGAGCAGTTCTTC. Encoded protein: CSVEWSSGGLLEQFF.

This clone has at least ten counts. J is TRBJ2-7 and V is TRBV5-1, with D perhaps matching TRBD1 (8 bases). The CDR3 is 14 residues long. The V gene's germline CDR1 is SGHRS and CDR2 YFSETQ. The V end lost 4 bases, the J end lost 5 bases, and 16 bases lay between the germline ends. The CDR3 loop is CASSRGQGGNEQYF. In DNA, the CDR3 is TGCGCCAGCAGCAGAGGACAGGGAGGGAACGAGCAGTACTTC.

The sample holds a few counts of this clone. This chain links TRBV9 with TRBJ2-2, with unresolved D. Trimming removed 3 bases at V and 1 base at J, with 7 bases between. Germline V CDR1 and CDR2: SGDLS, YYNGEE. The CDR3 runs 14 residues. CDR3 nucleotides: TGTGCCAGCAGCGCCCGACAGAACACCGGGGAGCTGTTTTTT. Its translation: CASSARQNTGELFF.

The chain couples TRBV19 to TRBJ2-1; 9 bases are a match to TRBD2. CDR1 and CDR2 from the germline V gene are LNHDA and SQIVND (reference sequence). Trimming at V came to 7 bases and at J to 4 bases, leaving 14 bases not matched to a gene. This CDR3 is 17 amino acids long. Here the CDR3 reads CASKGDAAGGSYNEQFF. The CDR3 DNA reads TGTGCCAGTAAAGGGGACGCAGCGGGAGGCTCATACAATGAGCAGTTCTTC.

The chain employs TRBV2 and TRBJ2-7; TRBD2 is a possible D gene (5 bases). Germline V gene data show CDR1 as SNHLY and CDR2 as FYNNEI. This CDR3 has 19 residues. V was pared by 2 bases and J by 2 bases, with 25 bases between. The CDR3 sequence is CASSEWDRWRATTTYEQYF. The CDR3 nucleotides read TGTGCCAGCAGTGAATGGGATAGGTGGCGGGCCACCACCACCTACGAGCAGTACTTC.

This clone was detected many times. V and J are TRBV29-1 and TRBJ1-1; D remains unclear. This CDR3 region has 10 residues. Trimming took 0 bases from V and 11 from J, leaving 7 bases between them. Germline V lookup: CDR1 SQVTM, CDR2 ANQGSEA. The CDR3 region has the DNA TGCAGCGTTGAAGAGGAGCGCGCTTTCTTT. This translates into CSVEEERAFF.

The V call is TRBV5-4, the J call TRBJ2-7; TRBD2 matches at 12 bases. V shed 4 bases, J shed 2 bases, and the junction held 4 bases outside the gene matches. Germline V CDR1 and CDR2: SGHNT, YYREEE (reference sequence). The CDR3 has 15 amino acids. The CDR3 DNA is TGTGCCAGCAGCAGAAGGACTAGCGGGGCCTACGAGCAGTACTTC. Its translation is CASSRRTSGAYEQYF.

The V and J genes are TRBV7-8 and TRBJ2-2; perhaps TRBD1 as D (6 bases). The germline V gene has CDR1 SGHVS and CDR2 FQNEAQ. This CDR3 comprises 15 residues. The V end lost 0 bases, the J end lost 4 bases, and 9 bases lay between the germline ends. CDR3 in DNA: TGTGCCAGCAGCTTAGCGGGGGCGCGCACCGGGGAGCTGTTTTTT. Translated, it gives CASSLAGARTGELFF.

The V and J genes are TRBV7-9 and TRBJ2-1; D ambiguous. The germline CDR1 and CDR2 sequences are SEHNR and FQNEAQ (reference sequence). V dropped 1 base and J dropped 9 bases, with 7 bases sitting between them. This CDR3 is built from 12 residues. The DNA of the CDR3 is TGTGCCAGCAGCTTAGAGGCAGGTGAGCAGTTCTTC. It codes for CASSLEAGEQFF.

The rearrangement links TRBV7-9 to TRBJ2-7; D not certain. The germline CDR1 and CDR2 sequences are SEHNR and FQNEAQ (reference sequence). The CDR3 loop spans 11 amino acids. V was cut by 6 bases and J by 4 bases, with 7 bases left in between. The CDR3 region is CASSFSYEQYF. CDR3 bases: TGTGCCAGCAGTTTCAGTTACGAGCAGTACTTC.

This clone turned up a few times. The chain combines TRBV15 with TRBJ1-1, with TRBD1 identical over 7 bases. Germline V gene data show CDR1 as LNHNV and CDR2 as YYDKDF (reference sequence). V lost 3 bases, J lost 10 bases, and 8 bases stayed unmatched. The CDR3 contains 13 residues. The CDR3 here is CATSRPTGRAAFF. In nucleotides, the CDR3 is TGTGCCACCAGCAGGCCGACAGGGCGGGCAGCTTTCTTT.

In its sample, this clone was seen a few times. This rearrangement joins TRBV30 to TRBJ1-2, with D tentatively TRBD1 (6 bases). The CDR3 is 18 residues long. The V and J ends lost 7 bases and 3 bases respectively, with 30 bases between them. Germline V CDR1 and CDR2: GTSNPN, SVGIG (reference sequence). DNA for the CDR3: TGTGCCTTCCCACCGGGGGGGGCCAGAAGGGGCGCGGACTATGGCTACACCTTC. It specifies CAFPPGGARRGADYGYTF.

CDR3 nucleotide sequence: TGTGCCAGCAGCCCTGGACTAGCGGGCTACGAGCAGTACTTC. Translation: CASSPGLAGYEQYF. The V gene is TRBV7-9, the J gene TRBJ2-7, with 11 bases aligning to TRBD2. CDR1 SEHNR and CDR2 FQNEAQ come from the germline V gene (reference sequence). This CDR3 has 14 amino acids. V was clipped by 5 bases and J by 3 bases; unmatched bases: 3.